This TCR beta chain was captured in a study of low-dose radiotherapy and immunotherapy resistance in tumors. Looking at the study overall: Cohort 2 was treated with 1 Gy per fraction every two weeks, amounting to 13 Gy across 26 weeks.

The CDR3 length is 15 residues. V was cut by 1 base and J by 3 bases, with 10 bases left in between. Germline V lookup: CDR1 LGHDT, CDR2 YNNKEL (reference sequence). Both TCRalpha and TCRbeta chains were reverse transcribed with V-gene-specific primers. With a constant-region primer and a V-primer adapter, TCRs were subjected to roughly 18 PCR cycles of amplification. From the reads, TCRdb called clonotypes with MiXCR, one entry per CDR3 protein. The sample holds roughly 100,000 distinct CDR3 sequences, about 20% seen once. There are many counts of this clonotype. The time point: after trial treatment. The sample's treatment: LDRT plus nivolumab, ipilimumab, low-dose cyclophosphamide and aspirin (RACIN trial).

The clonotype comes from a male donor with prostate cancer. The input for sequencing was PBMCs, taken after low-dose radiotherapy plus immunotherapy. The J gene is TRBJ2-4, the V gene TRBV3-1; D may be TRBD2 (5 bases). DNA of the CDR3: TGTGCCAGCAGCCAAGGGGTCGGGAACAAAAACATTCAGTACTTC. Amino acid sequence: CASSQGVGNKNIQYF. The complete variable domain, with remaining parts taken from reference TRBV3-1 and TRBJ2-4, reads DTAVSQTPKYLVTQMGNDKSIKCEQNLGHDTMYWYKQDSKKFLKIMFSYNNKELIINETVPNRFSPKSPDKAHLNLHINSLELGDSAVYFCASSQGVGNKNIQYFGAGTRLSVL.